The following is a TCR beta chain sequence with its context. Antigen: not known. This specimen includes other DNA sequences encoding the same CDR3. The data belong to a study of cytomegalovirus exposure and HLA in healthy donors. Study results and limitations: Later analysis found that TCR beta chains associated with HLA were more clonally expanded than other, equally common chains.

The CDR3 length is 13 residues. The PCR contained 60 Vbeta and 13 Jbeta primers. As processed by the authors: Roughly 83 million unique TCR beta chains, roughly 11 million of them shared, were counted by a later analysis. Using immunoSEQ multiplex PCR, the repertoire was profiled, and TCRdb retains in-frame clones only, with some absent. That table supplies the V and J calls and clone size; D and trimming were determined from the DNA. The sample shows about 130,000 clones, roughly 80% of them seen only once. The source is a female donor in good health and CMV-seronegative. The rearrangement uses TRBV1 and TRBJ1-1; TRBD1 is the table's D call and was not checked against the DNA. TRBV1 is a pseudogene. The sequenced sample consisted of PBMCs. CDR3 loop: CTSSQGPKPEAFF. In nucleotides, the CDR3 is TGCACCAGCAGCCAAGGGCCGAAACCTGAAGCTTTCTTT.